These 2 T cell receptor beta chains were all obtained from the same sample, sequenced in a study of Ad26.COV2.S vaccination and SARS-CoV-2 variants. The treatment here: about 20 received Ad26.COV2.S at low or high dose, single or two shots; roughly five received placebo; per-sample allocation not given. The investigators took samples on day 63 after the first vaccine or placebo injection. Assay used: immunoSEQ multiplex PCR; TCRdb lists only in-frame clones, some missing. Among 350,000 to 550,000 clones listed, 89% were seen once. Source: peripheral blood, taken in a trial of Ad26.COV2.S vaccine versus placebo. The receptors were gathered from a person aged 18 to 59 who received the Ad26.COV2.S COVID-19 vaccine or a placebo.

The chain employs TRBV6-1 and TRBJ1-1; TRBD1 aligns across 8 bases. There are 12 residues in the CDR3. J gave up 9 bases and V 3 bases, and 3 bases lay outside the gene matches. Germline V gives CDR1 MNHNS, CDR2 SASEGT. The CDR3: CASSDRDRQAFF. CDR3 coding DNA: TGTGCCAGCAGTGACCGGGACAGGCAAGCTTTCTTT.

V and J are TRBV6-2 or TRBV6-3 and TRBJ2-2; D unresolved. Per the germline V gene, CDR1 is MNHEY and CDR2 is SVGEGT. V lost 6 bases to trimming and J lost 0 bases, with 5 bases between them. The CDR3 totals 13 residues. The CDR3 reads CASSRPNTGELFF. The CDR3 DNA reads TGTGCCAGCAGCCGTCCGAACACCGGGGAGCTGTTTTTT.